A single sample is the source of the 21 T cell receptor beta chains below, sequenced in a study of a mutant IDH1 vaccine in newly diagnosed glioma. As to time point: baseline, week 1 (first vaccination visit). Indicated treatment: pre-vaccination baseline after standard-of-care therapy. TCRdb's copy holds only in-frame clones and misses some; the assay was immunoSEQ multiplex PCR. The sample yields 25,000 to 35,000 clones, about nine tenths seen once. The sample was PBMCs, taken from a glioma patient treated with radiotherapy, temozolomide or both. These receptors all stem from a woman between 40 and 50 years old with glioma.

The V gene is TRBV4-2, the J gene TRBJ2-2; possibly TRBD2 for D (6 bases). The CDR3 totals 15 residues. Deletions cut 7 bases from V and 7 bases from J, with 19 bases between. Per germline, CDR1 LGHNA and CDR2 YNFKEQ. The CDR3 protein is CASTRVGGKNGELFF. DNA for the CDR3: TGTGCCAGCACCCGAGTCGGGGGTAAGAACGGGGAGCTGTTTTTT.

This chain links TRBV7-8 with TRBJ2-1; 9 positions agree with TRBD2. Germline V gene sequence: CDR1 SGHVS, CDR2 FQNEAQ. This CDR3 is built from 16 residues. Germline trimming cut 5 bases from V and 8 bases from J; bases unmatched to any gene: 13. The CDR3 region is CASSEAGGLLLDEQFF. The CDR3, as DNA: TGTGCCAGCAGCGAAGCGGGAGGCCTCCTTTTGGATGAGCAGTTCTTC.

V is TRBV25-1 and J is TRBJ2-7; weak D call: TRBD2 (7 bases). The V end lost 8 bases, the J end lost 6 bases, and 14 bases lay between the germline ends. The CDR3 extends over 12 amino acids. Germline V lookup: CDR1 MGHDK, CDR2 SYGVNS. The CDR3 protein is CASRRGAGEQYF. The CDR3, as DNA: TGTGCCAGCCGCCGGGGGGCTGGCGAGCAGTACTTC.

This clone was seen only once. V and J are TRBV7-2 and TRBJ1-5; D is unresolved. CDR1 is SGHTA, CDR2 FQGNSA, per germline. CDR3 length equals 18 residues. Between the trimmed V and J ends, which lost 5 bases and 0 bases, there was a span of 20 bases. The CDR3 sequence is CASSAKHARQTSNQPQHF. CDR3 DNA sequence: TGTGCCAGCAGCGCAAAACACGCCAGACAAACTAGCAATCAGCCCCAGCATTTT.

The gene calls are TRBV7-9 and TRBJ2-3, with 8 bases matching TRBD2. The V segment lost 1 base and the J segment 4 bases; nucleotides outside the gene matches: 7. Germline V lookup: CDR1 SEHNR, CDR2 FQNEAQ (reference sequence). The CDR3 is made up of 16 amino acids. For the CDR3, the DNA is TGTGCCAGCAGCTTAGAACGTGCGGGGGGCGCAGATACGCAGTATTTT. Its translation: CASSLERAGGADTQYF. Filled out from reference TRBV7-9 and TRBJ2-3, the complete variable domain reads DTGVSQNPRHKITKRGQNVTFRCDPISEHNRLYWYRQTLGQGPEFLTYFQNEAQLEKSRLLSDRFSAERPKGSFSTLEIQRTEQGDSAMYLCASSLERAGGADTQYFGPGTRLTVL.

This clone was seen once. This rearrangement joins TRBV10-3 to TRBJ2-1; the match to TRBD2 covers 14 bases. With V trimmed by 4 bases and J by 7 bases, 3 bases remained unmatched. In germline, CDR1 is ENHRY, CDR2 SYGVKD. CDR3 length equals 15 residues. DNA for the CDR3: TGTGCCATCAGTGCCGGGACTAGCGGGAGTAATGAGCAGTTCTTC. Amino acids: CAISAGTSGSNEQFF.

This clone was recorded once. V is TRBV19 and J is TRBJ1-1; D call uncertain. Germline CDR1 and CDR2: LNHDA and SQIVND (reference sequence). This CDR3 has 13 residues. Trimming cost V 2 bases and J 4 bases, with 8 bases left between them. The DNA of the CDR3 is TGTGCCAGTAGTATACTTAAGGGCACTGAAGCTTTCTTT. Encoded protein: CASSILKGTEAFF. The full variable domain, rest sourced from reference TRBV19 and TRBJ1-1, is DGGITQSPKYLFRKEGQNVTLSCEQNLNHDAMYWYRQDPGQGLRLIYYSQIVNDFQKGDIAEGYSVSREKKESFPLTVTSAQKNPTAFYLCASSILKGTEAFFGQGTRLTVV.

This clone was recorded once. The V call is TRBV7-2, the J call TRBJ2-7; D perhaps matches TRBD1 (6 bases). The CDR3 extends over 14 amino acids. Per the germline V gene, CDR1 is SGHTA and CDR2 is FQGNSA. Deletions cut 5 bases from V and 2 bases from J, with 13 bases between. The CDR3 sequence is CASSTHRAPYEQYF. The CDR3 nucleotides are TGTGCCAGCAGCACCCACAGGGCCCCCTACGAGCAGTACTTC. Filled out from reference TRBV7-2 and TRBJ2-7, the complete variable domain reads GAGVSQSPSNKVTEKGKDVELRCDPISGHTALYWYRQSLGQGLEFLIYFQGNSAPDKSGLPSDRFSAERTGGSVSTLTIQRTQQEDSAVYLCASSTHRAPYEQYFGPGTRLTVT.

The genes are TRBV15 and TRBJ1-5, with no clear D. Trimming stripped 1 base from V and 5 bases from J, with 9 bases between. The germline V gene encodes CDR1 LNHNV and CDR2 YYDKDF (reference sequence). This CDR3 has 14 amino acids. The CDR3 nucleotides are TGTGCCACCAGCAGAGTTAGTGTGGATCAGCCCCAGCATTTT. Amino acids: CATSRVSVDQPQHF.

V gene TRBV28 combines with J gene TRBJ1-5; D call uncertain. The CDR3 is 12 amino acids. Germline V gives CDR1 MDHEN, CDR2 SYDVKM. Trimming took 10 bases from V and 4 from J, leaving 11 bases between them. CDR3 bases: TGTGCCACCCGAGTGTCGAATCAGCCCCAGCATTTT. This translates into CATRVSNQPQHF.

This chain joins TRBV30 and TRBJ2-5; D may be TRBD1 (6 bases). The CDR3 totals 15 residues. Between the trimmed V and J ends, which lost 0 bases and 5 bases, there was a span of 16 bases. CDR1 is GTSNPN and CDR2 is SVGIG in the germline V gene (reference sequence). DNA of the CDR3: TGTGCCTGGAGTGTTTTTACAGGGACCGCGGAGACCCAGTACTTC. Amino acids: CAWSVFTGTAETQYF. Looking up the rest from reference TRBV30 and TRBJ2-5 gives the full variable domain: SQTIHQWPATLVQPVGSPLSLECTVEGTSNPNLYWYRQAAGRGLQLLFYSVGIGQISSEVPQNLSASRPQDRQFILSSKKLLLSDSGFYLCAWSVFTGTAETQYFGPGTRLLVL.

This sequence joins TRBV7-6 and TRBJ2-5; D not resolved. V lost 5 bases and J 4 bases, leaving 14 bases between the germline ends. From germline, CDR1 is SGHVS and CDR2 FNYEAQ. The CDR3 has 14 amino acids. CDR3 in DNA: TGTGCCAGCAGCGCCCGGTCCCGGGCAGAGACCCAGTACTTC. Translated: CASSARSRAETQYF.

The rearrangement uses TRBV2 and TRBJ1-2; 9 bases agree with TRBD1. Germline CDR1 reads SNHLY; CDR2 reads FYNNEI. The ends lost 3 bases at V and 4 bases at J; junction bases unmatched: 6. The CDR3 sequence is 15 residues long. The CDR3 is CASSEGQGGIYGYTF. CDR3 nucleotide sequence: TGTGCCAGCAGTGAGGGACAGGGAGGGATCTATGGCTACACCTTC.

CDR3 loop: CASSVRWGENGYTF. The CDR3 region has the DNA TGTGCCAGTAGTGTCCGTTGGGGGGAAAATGGCTACACCTTC. The rearrangement links TRBV19 to TRBJ1-2, with a tentative D call TRBD1 (5 bases). CDR1 and CDR2 from the germline V gene are LNHDA and SQIVND (reference sequence). V lost 5 bases, J lost 6 bases, and 16 bases lay in between. The CDR3 has 14 amino acids. Using reference TRBV19 and TRBJ1-2 for the parts outside the CDR3, the full variable domain is DGGITQSPKYLFRKEGQNVTLSCEQNLNHDAMYWYRQDPGQGLRLIYYSQIVNDFQKGDIAEGYSVSREKKESFPLTVTSAQKNPTAFYLCASSVRWGENGYTFGSGTRLTVV.

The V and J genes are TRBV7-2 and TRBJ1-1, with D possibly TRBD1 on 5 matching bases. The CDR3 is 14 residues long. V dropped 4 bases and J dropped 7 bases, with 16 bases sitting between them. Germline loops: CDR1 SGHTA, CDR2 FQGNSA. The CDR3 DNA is TGTGCCAGCAGCTCCCAATCCAACAGGCGTGAAGCTTTCTTT. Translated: CASSSQSNRREAFF.

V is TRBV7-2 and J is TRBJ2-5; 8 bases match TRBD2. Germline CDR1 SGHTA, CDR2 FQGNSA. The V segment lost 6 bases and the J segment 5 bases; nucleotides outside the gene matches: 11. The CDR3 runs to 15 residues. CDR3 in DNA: TGTGCCAGCAGACGAAGCGGGGGAGAGGTTGAGACCCAGTACTTC. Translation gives CASRRSGGEVETQYF.

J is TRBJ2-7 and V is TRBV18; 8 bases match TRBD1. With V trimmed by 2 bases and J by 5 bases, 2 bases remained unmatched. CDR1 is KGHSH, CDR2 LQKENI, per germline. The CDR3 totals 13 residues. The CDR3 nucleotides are TGTGCCAGCTCACCAGGGACAGGAGACGAGCAGTACTTC. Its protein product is CASSPGTGDEQYF.

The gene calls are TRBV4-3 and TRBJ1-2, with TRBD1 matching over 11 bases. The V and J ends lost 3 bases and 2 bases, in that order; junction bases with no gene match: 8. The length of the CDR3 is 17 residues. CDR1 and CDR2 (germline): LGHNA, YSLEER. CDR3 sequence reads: CASSQVGTGGRNYGYTF. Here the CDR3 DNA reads TGCGCCAGCAGCCAGGTCGGGACAGGGGGGAGGAACTATGGCTACACCTTC.

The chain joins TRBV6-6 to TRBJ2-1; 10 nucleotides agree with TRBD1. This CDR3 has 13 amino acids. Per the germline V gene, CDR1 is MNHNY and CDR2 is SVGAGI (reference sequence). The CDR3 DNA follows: TGTTCGACCCGGGACAGGGGATACAATGAGCAGTTCTTC. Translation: CSTRDRGYNEQFF.

The CDR3 reads CASSMDGALGGYTF. The DNA for the CDR3 is TGTGCCAGTAGTATGGACGGGGCCCTGGGTGGCTACACCTTC. The J gene is TRBJ1-2, the V gene TRBV19, with a weak D call TRBD1 (5 bases). Germline V gene lookup returns CDR1 LNHDA and CDR2 SQIVND (reference sequence). The CDR3 has 14 residues. V was trimmed by 3 bases and J by 7 bases, leaving 15 bases between them.

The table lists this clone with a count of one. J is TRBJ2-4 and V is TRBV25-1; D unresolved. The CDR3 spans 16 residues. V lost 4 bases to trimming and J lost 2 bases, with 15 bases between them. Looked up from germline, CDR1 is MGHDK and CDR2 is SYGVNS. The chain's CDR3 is CASSVKRELSKNIQYF. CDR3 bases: TGTGCCAGCAGTGTTAAGCGCGAACTGTCCAAAAACATTCAGTACTTC.